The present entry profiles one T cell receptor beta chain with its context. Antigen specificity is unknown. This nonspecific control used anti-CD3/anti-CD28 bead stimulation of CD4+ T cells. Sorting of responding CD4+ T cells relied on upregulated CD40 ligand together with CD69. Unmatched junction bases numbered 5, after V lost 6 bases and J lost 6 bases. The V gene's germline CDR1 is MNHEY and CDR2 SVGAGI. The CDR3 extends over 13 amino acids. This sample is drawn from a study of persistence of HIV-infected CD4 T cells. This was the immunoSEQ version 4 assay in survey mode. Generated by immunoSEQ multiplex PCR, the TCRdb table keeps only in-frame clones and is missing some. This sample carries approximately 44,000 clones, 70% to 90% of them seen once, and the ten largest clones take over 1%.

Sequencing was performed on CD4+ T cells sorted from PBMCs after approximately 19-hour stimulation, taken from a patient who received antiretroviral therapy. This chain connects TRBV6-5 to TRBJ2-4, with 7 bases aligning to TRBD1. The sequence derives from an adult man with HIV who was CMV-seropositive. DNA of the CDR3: TGTGCCAGCAGGGAGACAGGGATAAACATTCAGTACTTC. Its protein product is CASRETGINIQYF.